One sample yielded the 18 T cell receptor beta chains listed below, sequenced in a study of CD8 T cells in ankylosing spondylitis. TCRdb re-called the 5' RACE reads with MiXCR, one entry per CDR3 protein. Here the sample spans 130,000 to 150,000 distinct CDR3 sequences, approximately 8.4% being singletons. Sequenced sample: synovial fluid, either unsorted or a sorted T cell fraction (not recorded which). The receptors stem from a male donor with ankylosing spondylitis.

This clonotype was seen repeatedly, ten times or more. The J gene is TRBJ2-3, the V gene TRBV29-1; the D call may be TRBD1 or TRBD2 (5 bases each). Trimming stripped 8 bases from V and 0 bases from J, with 15 bases between. CDR3 length: 14 residues. The germline CDR1 and CDR2 sequences are SQVTM and ANQGSEA. The CDR3 protein is CSTPGSGSTDTQYF. The DNA for the CDR3 is TGCAGCACCCCGGGGTCAGGGAGCACAGATACGCAGTATTTT.

This clonotype was seen at least ten times. The chain employs TRBV29-1 and TRBJ2-1; D is perhaps TRBD1 (5 bases). Germline CDR1 is SQVTM and CDR2 is ANQGSEA. The CDR3 consists of 13 residues. V lost 7 bases and J 10 bases, leaving 20 bases between the germline ends. CDR3 loop: CSATVDTPREQFF. The DNA for the CDR3 is TGCAGCGCTACCGTGGACACACCTAGAGAGCAGTTCTTC.

This clonotype was counted at least ten times. The chain recombines TRBV11-2 with TRBJ2-3, with 13 positions matching TRBD2. This CDR3 has 15 residues. Germline assignment: CDR1 SGHAT and CDR2 FQNNGV. With 2 bases clipped from V and 5 bases from J, the junction kept 1 base outside the gene matches. The CDR3, as DNA: TGTGCCAGCAGCTTAAGACTAGCGGGGGGAGATACGCAGTATTTT. This encodes CASSLRLAGGDTQYF.

In its sample, this clonotype was seen many times. The J gene is TRBJ1-2, the V gene TRBV4-2; 9 nucleotides line up with TRBD1. J was trimmed by 4 bases and V by 0 bases; bases with no gene match: 3. The germline CDR1 and CDR2 sequences are LGHNA and YNFKEQ. The CDR3 extends over 15 amino acids. The CDR3 is CASSQDTGGGYGYTF. DNA of the CDR3: TGTGCCAGCAGCCAAGATACAGGGGGCGGCTATGGCTACACCTTC.

This chain uses TRBV15 with TRBJ2-1; maybe TRBD1 (5 bases). With 0 bases removed from V and 2 bases from J, the gap between germline ends came to 8 bases. CDR1 and CDR2 from the germline V gene are LNHNV and YYDKDF (reference sequence). The CDR3 runs to 15 residues. CDR3 protein: CATSRDRGAYNEQFF. The DNA of the CDR3 is TGTGCCACCAGCAGAGATAGGGGTGCCTACAATGAGCAGTTCTTC.

This chain links TRBV7-9 with TRBJ2-1; a possible D gene is TRBD1 (6 bases). CDR1 is SEHNR, CDR2 FQNEAQ, per germline (reference sequence). CDR3 size: 14 residues. The V and J ends lost 3 bases and 9 bases respectively, with 15 bases between them. CDR3 nucleotides: TGTGCCAGCAGCTTGACAGGTTCCAAACCTGAGCAGTTCTTC. Its protein is CASSLTGSKPEQFF.

The rearrangement links TRBV9 to TRBJ2-7, with D possibly being TRBD2 (5 bases). The CDR3 spans 14 residues. V gave up 3 bases and J gave up 1 base, with 11 bases separating them. Germline-derived CDR1 and CDR2 are SGDLS and YYNGEE. The CDR3 sequence is CASSGGGRSYEQYF. DNA of the CDR3: TGTGCCAGCAGCGGAGGTGGGAGATCCTACGAGCAGTACTTC.

The gene calls are TRBV5-6 and TRBJ1-2; 7 nucleotides line up with TRBD1. The CDR3 covers 13 residues. The germline gives CDR1 SGHDT, CDR2 YYEEEE. V gave up 4 bases and J gave up 5 bases; unmatched junction bases: 5. The CDR3 reads CASSTPGQYGYTF. In DNA, the CDR3 is TGTGCCAGCAGCACCCCGGGACAGTATGGCTACACCTTC.

This clonotype was counted many times. This chain joins TRBV20-1 and TRBJ2-3; 8 bases are a match to TRBD1. CDR1 DFQATT and CDR2 SNEGSKA come from the germline V gene (reference sequence). There are 14 residues in the CDR3. The CDR3 nucleotides are TGCAGCCCATCAGGGGGCGAGGGTACAGATACGCAGTATTTT. Residues: CSPSGGEGTDTQYF.

The rearrangement uses TRBV7-2 and TRBJ2-7; a possible D gene is TRBD1 (6 bases). The CDR3 is 14 amino acids. V lost 5 bases to trimming and J lost 3 bases, with 14 bases between them. Germline CDR1 reads SGHTA; CDR2 reads FQGNSA. The CDR3 protein is CASSPPGHRYEQYF. Here the CDR3 DNA reads TGTGCCAGCAGCCCCCCGGGACATCGCTACGAGCAGTACTTC.

Ten or more counts support this clonotype. The rearrangement joins TRBV5-1 to TRBJ2-4, with TRBD2 as a possible D gene (6 bases). Germline CDR1 SGHRS, CDR2 YFSETQ. CDR3 length: 15 residues. V was clipped by 5 bases and J by 2 bases, with 14 bases between them. DNA of the CDR3: TGCGCCAGCAGACAGCTAGCGTCTTCCAAAAACATTCAGTACTTC. It is translated as CASRQLASSKNIQYF. The full variable domain, with the rest looked up from reference TRBV5-1 and TRBJ2-4, is KAGVTQTPRYLIKTRGQQVTLSCSPISGHRSVSWYQQTPGQGLQFLFEYFSETQRNKGNFPGRFSGRQFSNSRSEMNVSTLELGDSALYLCASRQLASSKNIQYFGAGTRLSVL.

This clonotype was seen repeatedly, ten times or more. The J gene is TRBJ1-5, the V gene TRBV20-1; no reliable D call. Germline V gene lookup returns CDR1 DFQATT and CDR2 SNEGSKA (reference sequence). This CDR3 has 12 amino acids. V was cut by 3 bases and J by 4 bases, with 7 bases left in between. The CDR3 protein is CSASRPNQPQHF. CDR3 nucleotide sequence: TGCAGTGCTAGTCGCCCTAATCAGCCCCAGCATTTT.

The chain carries TRBV27 and TRBJ2-7; maybe TRBD2 (6 bases). The CDR3 is 12 amino acids. V was cut by 5 bases and J by 7 bases, with 12 bases left in between. Looked up from germline, CDR1 is MNHEY and CDR2 is SMNVEV (reference sequence). This chain's CDR3 is CASSPSRGEQYF. CDR3 DNA sequence: TGTGCCAGCAGTCCCTCGCGGGGAGAGCAGTACTTC.

Details on this clonotype: The junction and the germline gene differ at one end; a read error may be behind it. The chain links TRBV11-1 to TRBJ1-1; D remains ambiguous. The CDR3 runs to 12 residues. Germline CDR1 reads SGHAT; CDR2 reads FQDESV (reference sequence). Here the CDR3 DNA reads TGTGCCAGCACCTTAAAACGGGGTGAAGCTTTCTTT. Residues: CASTLKRGEAFF.

Ten or more counts support this clonotype. The rearrangement uses TRBV12-3 or TRBV12-4 and TRBJ1-5, with 7 bases matching TRBD1. The CDR3 runs to 15 residues. V shed 6 bases, J shed 6 bases, and the junction held 11 bases outside the gene matches. The CDR3 DNA reads TGTGCCAGCAGCCGCCGACAGGGACTAAGTCAGCCCCAGCATTTT. Residues: CASSRRQGLSQPQHF.

This chain uses TRBV6-2 or TRBV6-3 with TRBJ2-2, with 9 nucleotides matching TRBD1. Looked up from germline, CDR1 is MNHEY and CDR2 is SVGEGT. This CDR3 region has 14 residues. Losses at the gene ends were 7 bases for V and 6 bases for J; bases not matched to a gene: 6. CDR3 protein: CASKRTGASGELFF. The CDR3 region has the DNA TGTGCCAGCAAAAGGACAGGGGCCTCCGGGGAGCTGTTTTTT.

This clonotype has ten or more counts. The V and J genes are TRBV4-2 and TRBJ2-1, with D possibly matching TRBD1 (6 bases). The CDR3 contains 19 residues. Germline lookup yields CDR1 LGHNA and CDR2 YNFKEQ. V was shortened by 0 bases and J by 6 bases, with 24 bases between the two germline ends. The CDR3 protein is CASSQEVFFSGTSANEQFF. In nucleotides, the CDR3 is TGTGCCAGCAGCCAAGAAGTCTTTTTCTCCGGGACATCAGCCAATGAGCAGTTCTTC.

This clonotype has ten or more counts. V gene TRBV12-3 or TRBV12-4 combines with J gene TRBJ1-2, with D uncertain. V gave up 5 bases and J gave up 8 bases, with 15 bases separating them. The CDR3 extends over 13 amino acids. CDR3 nucleotide sequence: TGTGCCAGCAGTCCGTACGAGGGCGGCGGCTACACCTTC. This gives the protein CASSPYEGGGYTF.